This T cell receptor (beta chain) was observed in a study of regulatory T cells in long-lasting Graves disease. The TCR beta library used iRepertoire HTBI primers with Arm-PCR amplification of CDR3. TCRdb reanalysed the multiplex PCR reads using MiXCR and keeps one entry per CDR3 protein. Here the sample spans about 430,000 distinct CDR3 sequences, around 23% being singletons. The time point was: persistent/refractory GD, antithyroid drugs over 5 years with positive TRAb. The TCR library was made from RNA extracted from PBMCs. Graves' disease diagnoses used American Thyroid Association guidelines. The CDR3 is 12 residues long. Between the trimmed V and J ends, which lost 6 bases and 4 bases, there was a span of 7 bases.

The chain couples TRBV12-3 or TRBV12-4 to TRBJ1-3, with a tentative D call TRBD1 (5 bases). This TCR was recovered from a female donor with Graves disease. This specimen consisted of peripheral blood mononuclear cells (PBMCs), obtained when the disease was refractory, from a patient treated with antithyroid drugs. The CDR3 region has the DNA TGTGCCAGCAGGGGGCCAGGAAACACCATATATTTT. Translation: CASRGPGNTIYF.